This is a list of T cell receptor beta chains from one sample in a study of cytomegalovirus exposure and HLA in healthy donors. The table came from immunoSEQ multiplex PCR; TCRdb's copy has only in-frame clones and leaves some out. Among around 140,000 clones, over 80% were seen once, and the ten largest hold 2.5% to 3.5%. What was sequenced was PBMCs. These receptors all stem from a woman in her 30s in good health and CMV-seronegative. The CDR3 runs from the conserved cysteine through the conserved F or W. D genes are given only for firm matches. Expanded clones are given a class, and other clones once, few, many or no size at all.

size | J | V | D | CDR3 | DNA
. | TRBJ2-1 | TRBV6-1 | . | CASNFSPYNEQFF | TGTGCCAGCAACTTCTCCCCTTACAATGAGCAGTTCTTC
. | TRBJ2-1 | TRBV5-4 | TRBD2 | CASSLGGLAGGLNEQFF | TGTGCCAGCAGCTTGGGGGGACTAGCGGGGGGCCTCAATGAGCAGTTCTTC
. | TRBJ2-3 | TRBV18 | . | CASSATDLTQYF | TGTGCCAGCTCAGCGACAGATTTAACGCAGTATTTT
. | TRBJ2-2 | TRBV10-2 | . | CASSESQGLANIGELFF | TGCGCCAGCAGTGAGTCGCAGGGGCTCGCGAACATCGGGGAGCTGTTTTTT
. | TRBJ2-7 | TRBV5-1 | TRBD1 | CASSPGQIYEQYF | TGCGCCAGCAGCCCGGGACAGATCTACGAGCAGTACTTC
once | TRBJ1-2 | TRBV9 | TRBD1 | CASSVRDSNYGYTF | TGTGCCAGCAGCGTCCGGGACAGTAACTATGGCTACACCTTC
. | TRBJ1-2 | TRBV11-2 | . | CASSPFTNFYYGYTF | TGTGCCAGCAGCCCCTTTACTAATTTTTACTATGGCTACACCTTC
. | TRBJ1-1 | TRBV7-3 | TRBD1 | CASSPGQGLNTEAFF | TGTGCCAGCAGCCCGGGACAGGGACTGAACACTGAAGCTTTCTTT
. | TRBJ2-2 | TRBV10-3 | . | CAISQGTGELFF | TGTGCCATCAGCCAGGGAACCGGGGAGCTGTTTTTT
few | TRBJ2-3 | TRBV10-3 | TRBD2 | CAISEAGGPTDTQYF | TGTGCCATCAGTGAAGCGGGAGGGCCGACAGATACGCAGTATTTT
. | TRBJ1-2 | TRBV5-4 | TRBD1 | CASSLAGQFSYGYTF | TGTGCCAGCAGCTTGGCGGGACAGTTCTCCTATGGCTACACCTTC
. | TRBJ1-2 | TRBV6-5 | TRBD1 | CASSYSGDSPYGYTF | TGTGCCAGCAGTTACTCGGGGGACAGCCCGTATGGCTACACCTTC
. | TRBJ2-5 | TRBV9 | . | CASSVGVGRAQETQYF | TGTGCCAGCAGCGTAGGGGTGGGCAGGGCCCAAGAGACCCAGTACTTC
. | TRBJ2-5 | TRBV18 | TRBD1 | CASSPGTAYGETQYF | TGTGCCAGCTCACCGGGGACAGCATATGGGGAGACCCAGTACTTC
. | TRBJ1-1 | TRBV10-2 | TRBD1 | CASSEVGQDTEAFF | TGCGCCAGCAGTGAGGTAGGACAGGACACTGAAGCTTTCTTT
. | TRBJ1-3 | TRBV4-3 | . | CASSQDHTFSGNTIYF | TGCGCCAGCAGCCAAGATCACACATTCTCTGGAAACACCATATATTTT
few | TRBJ1-1 | TRBV29-1 | TRBD1 | CSAKDRGLEAFF | TGCAGCGCCAAAGACAGGGGGCTCGAAGCTTTCTTT
. | TRBJ2-5 | TRBV11-2 | . | CASSLRETQYF | TGTGCCAGCAGCTTGAGAGAGACCCAGTACTTC
few | TRBJ2-7 | TRBV5-1 | . | CASSLWQGTYEQYF | TGCGCCAGCAGCTTGTGGCAGGGGACCTACGAGCAGTACTTC
. | TRBJ1-5 | TRBV18 | . | CASSPGHAGGPQHF | TGTGCCAGCTCACCGGGTCACGCGGGAGGGCCCCAGCATTTT
. | TRBJ2-3 | TRBV5-1 | TRBD2 | CASSFGLAGKDTQYF | TGCGCCAGCAGCTTCGGACTAGCGGGAAAAGATACGCAGTATTTT
. | TRBJ2-5 | TRBV7-7 | . | CASSFGQRETQYF | TGTGCCAGCAGCTTTGGGCAGAGAGAGACCCAGTACTTC
. | TRBJ2-4 | TRBV7-2 | TRBD1 | CASSLDEGARDIQYF | TGTGCCAGCAGCTTAGACGAGGGGGCGCGGGACATTCAGTACTTC
few | TRBJ2-7 | TRBV5-1 | . | CASSSRELGEQYF | TGCGCCAGCAGCTCCAGGGAATTAGGCGAGCAGTACTTC
. | TRBJ2-7 | TRBV5-1 | TRBD2 | CASSLVAGGPPGEQYF | TGCGCCAGCAGCTTGGTGGCGGGAGGCCCCCCAGGCGAGCAGTACTTC
. | TRBJ1-3 | TRBV18 | . | CASSTARNTIYF | TGTGCCAGCTCGACAGCGAGAAACACCATATATTTT
. | TRBJ1-5 | TRBV5-1 | . | CASSSEAGRNQPQHF | TGCGCCAGCAGCTCAGAAGCCGGGAGGAATCAGCCCCAGCATTTT
. | TRBJ2-3 | TRBV4-2 | . | CASSPSRAGPTDTQYF | TGTGCCAGCAGCCCTAGCCGGGCGGGACCCACAGATACGCAGTATTTT
. | TRBJ2-6 | TRBV25-1 | TRBD1 | CASSVTGGDSGANVLTF | TGTGCCAGCAGTGTGACAGGGGGGGACTCTGGGGCCAACGTCCTGACTTTC
. | TRBJ2-3 | TRBV21-1 | . | CASCHTYPDPYGGDTQYF | TGTGCCAGCTGCCACACGTACCCTGACCCGTACGGGGGGGATACGCAGTATTTT
once | TRBJ1-1 | TRBV27 | . | CASSLSRNTEAFF | TGTGCCAGCAGTTTATCCAGGAACACTGAAGCTTTCTTT
. | TRBJ2-1 | TRBV7-9 | TRBD2 | CASVLAGGWNEQFF | TGTGCCAGCGTCCTAGCGGGAGGGTGGAATGAGCAGTTCTTC
. | TRBJ2-7 | TRBV5-5 | TRBD2 | CASSSGLAGSYEQYF | TGTGCCAGCAGCTCGGGACTAGCGGGTTCCTACGAGCAGTACTTC
. | TRBJ2-5 | TRBV7-2 | . | CASSLDPRHGWETQYF | TGTGCCAGCAGCTTAGACCCGCGGCACGGATGGGAGACCCAGTACTTC
. | TRBJ1-5 | TRBV18 | . | CASSPNKGFQPQHF | TGTGCCAGCTCACCTAACAAGGGGTTTCAGCCCCAGCATTTT
once | TRBJ1-5 | TRBV10-2 | . | CASSVGRGAQPQHF | TGCGCCAGCAGTGTGGGAAGGGGCGCTCAGCCCCAGCATTTT
. | TRBJ1-2 | TRBV7-8 | . | CASSPREGSVYGYTF | TGTGCCAGCAGCCCAAGAGAGGGAAGTGTCTATGGCTACACCTTC
. | TRBJ2-6 | TRBV19 | . | CASSLMMRSGANVLTF | TGTGCCAGTAGTTTAATGATGAGATCTGGGGCCAACGTCCTGACTTTC
once | TRBJ2-5 | TRBV5-1 | . | CASTLGGGRYGETQYF | TGCGCCAGCACCCTGGGGGGAGGACGCTACGGGGAGACCCAGTACTTC
. | TRBJ1-4 | TRBV2 | TRBD1 | CASSRTGRANEKLFF | TGTGCCAGCAGTCGGACAGGACGAGCTAATGAAAAACTGTTTTTT
. | TRBJ2-2 | TRBV10-2 | TRBD1 | CASQGTGFTGELFF | TGCGCCAGTCAAGGGACAGGGTTCACCGGGGAGCTGTTTTTT
. | TRBJ1-2 | TRBV7-8 | TRBD1 | CASSSSGTGVGYTF | TGTGCCAGCAGCTCCTCTGGGACAGGGGTTGGCTACACCTTC
. | TRBJ2-1 | TRBV7-8 | TRBD1 | CASTDRVSYNEQFF | TGTGCCAGTACTGACAGGGTCTCCTACAATGAGCAGTTCTTC
few | TRBJ2-6 | TRBV4-1 | . | CASSRIGGANVLTF | TGCGCCAGCTCGCGGATAGGTGGGGCCAACGTCCTGACTTTC
. | TRBJ2-7 | TRBV19 | TRBD2 | CASTAGTSGIYEQYF | TGTGCCAGTACAGCCGGGACTAGCGGGATCTACGAGCAGTACTTC
. | TRBJ1-1 | TRBV6-4 | TRBD1 | CASSDGDRLNTEAFF | TGTGCCAGCAGTGATGGGGACAGACTGAACACTGAAGCTTTCTTT
. | TRBJ2-2 | TRBV7-2 | TRBD2 | CASSLSGGNTGELFF | TGTGCCAGCAGTCTCAGCGGGGGGAACACCGGGGAGCTGTTTTTT
few | TRBJ1-2 | TRBV30 | . | CAWSYRDGYTF | TGTGCCTGGAGTTACAGGGACGGCTACACCTTC
. | TRBJ1-2 | TRBV7-2 | TRBD1 | CASSPGTVYGYTF | TGTGCCAGCAGCCCGGGGACAGTCTATGGCTACACCTTC
. | TRBJ2-1 | TRBV18 | . | CASSSTSFHEQFF | TGTGCCAGCTCATCAACTAGTTTCCATGAGCAGTTCTTC